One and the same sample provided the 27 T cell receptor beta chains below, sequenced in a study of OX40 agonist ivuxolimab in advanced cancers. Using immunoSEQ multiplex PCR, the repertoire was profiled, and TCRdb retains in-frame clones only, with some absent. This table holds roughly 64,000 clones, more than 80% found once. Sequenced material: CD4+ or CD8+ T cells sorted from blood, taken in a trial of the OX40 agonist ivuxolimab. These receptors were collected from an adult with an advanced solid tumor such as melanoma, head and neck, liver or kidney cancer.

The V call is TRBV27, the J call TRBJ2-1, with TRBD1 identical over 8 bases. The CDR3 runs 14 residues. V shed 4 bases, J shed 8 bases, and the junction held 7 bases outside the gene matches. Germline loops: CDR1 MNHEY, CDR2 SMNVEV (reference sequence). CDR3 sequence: CASSYGQGSYEQFF. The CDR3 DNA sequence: TGTGCCAGCAGTTACGGACAGGGAAGTTATGAGCAGTTCTTC.

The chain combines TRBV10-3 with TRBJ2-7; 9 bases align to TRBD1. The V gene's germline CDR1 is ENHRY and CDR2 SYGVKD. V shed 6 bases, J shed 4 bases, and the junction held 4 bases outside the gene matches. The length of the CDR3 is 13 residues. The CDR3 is CAIREQGAYEQYF. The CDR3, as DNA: TGTGCCATCAGGGAACAGGGGGCTTACGAGCAGTACTTC.

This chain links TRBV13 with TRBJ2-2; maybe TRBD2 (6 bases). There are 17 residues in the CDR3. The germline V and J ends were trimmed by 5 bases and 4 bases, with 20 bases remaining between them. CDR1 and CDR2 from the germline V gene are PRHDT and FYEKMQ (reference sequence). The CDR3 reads CASSPKGLQGATGELFF. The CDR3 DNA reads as TGTGCCAGCAGCCCGAAGGGACTCCAGGGCGCCACCGGGGAGCTGTTTTTT.

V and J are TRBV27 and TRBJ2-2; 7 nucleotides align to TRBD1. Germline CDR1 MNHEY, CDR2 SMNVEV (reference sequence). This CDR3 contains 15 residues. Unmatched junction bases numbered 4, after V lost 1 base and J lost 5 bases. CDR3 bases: TGTGCCAGCAGTTTATACAGGGGTAATACCGGGGAGCTGTTTTTT. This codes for CASSLYRGNTGELFF.

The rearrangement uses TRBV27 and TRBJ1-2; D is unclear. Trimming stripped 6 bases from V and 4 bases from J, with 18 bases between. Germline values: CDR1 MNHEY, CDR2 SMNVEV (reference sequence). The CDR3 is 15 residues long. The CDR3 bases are TGTGCCAGCAGACATGCCTCAGACATCTTCTATGGCTACACCTTC. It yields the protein CASRHASDIFYGYTF.

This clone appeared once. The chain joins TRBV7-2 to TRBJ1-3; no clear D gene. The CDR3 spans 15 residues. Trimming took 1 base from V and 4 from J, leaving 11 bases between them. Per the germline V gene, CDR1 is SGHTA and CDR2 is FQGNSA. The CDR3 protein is CASSLDMTTGNTIYF. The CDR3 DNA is TGTGCCAGCAGCTTAGATATGACGACCGGAAACACCATATATTTT.

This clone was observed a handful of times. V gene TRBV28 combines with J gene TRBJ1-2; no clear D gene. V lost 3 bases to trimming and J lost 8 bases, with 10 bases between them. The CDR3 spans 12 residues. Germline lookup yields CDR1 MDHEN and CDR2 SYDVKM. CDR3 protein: CASSFPGQGYTF. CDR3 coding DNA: TGTGCCAGCAGTTTCCCCGGTCAAGGCTACACCTTC.

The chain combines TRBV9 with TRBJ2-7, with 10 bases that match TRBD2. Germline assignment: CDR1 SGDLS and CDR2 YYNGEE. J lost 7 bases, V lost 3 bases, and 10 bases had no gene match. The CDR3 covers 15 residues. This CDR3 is CASSDRLAGGREQYF. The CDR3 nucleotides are TGTGCCAGCAGCGACAGACTAGCGGGCGGTCGGGAGCAGTACTTC.

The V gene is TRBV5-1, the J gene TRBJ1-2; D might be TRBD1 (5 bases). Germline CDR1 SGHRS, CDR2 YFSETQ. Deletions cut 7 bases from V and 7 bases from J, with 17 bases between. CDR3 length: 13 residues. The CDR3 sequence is CASGGDVRSGYTF. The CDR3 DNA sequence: TGCGCCAGCGGGGGAGACGTTCGCTCTGGCTACACCTTC.

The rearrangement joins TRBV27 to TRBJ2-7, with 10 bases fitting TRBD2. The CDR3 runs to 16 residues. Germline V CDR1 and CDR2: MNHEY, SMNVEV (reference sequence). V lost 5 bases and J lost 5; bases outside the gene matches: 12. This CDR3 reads CASSRNPRTSGHEQYF. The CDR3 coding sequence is TGTGCCAGCAGTAGAAACCCGAGGACTAGCGGCCACGAGCAGTACTTC.

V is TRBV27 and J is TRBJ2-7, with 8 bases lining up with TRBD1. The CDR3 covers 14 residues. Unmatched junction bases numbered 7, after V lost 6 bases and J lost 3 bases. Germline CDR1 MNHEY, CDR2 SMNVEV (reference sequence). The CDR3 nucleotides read TGTGCCAGCAGCCTGGGACAGGAATACTACGAGCAGTACTTC. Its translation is CASSLGQEYYEQYF.

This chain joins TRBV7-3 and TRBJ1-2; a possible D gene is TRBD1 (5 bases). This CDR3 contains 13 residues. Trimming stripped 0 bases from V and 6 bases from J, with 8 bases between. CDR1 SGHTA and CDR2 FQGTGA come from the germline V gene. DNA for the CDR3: TGTGCCAGCAGCTTAACCTCGGGGGATGGCTACACCTTC. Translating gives CASSLTSGDGYTF.

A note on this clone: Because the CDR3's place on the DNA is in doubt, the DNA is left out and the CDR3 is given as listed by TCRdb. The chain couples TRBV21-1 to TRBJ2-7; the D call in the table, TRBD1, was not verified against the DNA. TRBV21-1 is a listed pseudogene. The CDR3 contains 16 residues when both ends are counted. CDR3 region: CASSNLFGQGIHEQYF.

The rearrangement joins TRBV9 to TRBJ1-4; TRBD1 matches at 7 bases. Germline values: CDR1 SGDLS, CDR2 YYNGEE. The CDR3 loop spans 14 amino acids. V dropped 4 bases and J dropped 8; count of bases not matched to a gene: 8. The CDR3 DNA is TGTGCCAGCAGCTTACAGGGGTCGTGGGAAAAACTGTTTTTT. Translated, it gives CASSLQGSWEKLFF.

Here the CDR3 DNA reads TGTGCCAGCAGTGATGCAGGGGGTGAGCAGTTCTTC. This gives the protein CASSDAGGEQFF. The chain couples TRBV25-1 to TRBJ2-1; 7 nucleotides align to TRBD1. Trimming cost V 3 bases and J 9 bases; bases outside gene matches: 2. Germline CDR1 and CDR2: MGHDK and SYGVNS. CDR3 length equals 12 residues.

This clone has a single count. DNA of the CDR3: TGTGCCACAGGGGGGTACACAGATACGCAGTATTTT. Its protein product is CATGGYTDTQYF. J is TRBJ2-3 and V is TRBV6-5, with D perhaps matching TRBD1 (7 bases). The CDR3 runs 12 residues. CDR1 is MNHEY and CDR2 is SVGAGI in the germline V gene. V dropped 10 bases and J dropped 2 bases, with 10 bases sitting between them.

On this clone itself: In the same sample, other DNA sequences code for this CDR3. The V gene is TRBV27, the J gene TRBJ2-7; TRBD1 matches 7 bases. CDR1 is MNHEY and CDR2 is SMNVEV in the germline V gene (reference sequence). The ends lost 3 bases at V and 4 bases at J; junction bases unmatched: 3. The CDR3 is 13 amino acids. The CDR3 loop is CASSLGQPYEQYF. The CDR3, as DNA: TGTGCCAGCAGTTTGGGACAGCCTTACGAGCAGTACTTC.

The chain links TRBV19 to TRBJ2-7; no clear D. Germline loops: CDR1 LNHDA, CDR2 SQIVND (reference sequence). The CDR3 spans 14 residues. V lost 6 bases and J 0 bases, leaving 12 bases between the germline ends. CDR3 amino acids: CASSPMFSSYEQYF. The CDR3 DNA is TGTGCCAGTAGCCCTATGTTTAGCTCCTACGAGCAGTACTTC.

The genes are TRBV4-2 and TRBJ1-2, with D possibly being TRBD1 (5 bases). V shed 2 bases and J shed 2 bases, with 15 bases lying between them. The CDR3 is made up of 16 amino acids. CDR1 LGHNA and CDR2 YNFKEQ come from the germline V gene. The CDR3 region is CASSQWDLGGNYGYTF. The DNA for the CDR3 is TGTGCCAGCAGCCAATGGGACCTGGGGGGGAACTATGGCTACACCTTC.

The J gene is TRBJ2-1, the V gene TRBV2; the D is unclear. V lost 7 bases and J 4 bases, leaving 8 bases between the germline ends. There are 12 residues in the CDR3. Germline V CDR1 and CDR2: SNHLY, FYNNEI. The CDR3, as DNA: TGTGCCAGCATGGACGGGTACAATGAGCAGTTCTTC. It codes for CASMDGYNEQFF.

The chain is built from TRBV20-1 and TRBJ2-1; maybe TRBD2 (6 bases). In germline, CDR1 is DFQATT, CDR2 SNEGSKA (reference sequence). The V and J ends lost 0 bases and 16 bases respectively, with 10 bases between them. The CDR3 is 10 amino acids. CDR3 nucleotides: TGCAGTGCTAGAGATTGGGGACTCTTCTTC. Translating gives CSARDWGLFF.

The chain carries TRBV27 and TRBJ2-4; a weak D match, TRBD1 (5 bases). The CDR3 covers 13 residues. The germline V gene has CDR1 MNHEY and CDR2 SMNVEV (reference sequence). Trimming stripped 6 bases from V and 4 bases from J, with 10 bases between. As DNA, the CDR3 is TGTGCCAGCAGCCATGACAGTAAAAACATTCAGTACTTC. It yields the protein CASSHDSKNIQYF.

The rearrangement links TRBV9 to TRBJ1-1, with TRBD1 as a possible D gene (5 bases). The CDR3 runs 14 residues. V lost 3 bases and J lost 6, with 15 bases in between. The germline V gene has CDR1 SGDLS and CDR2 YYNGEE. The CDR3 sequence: CASSASGGWSEAFF. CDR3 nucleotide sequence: TGTGCCAGCAGCGCGTCGGGGGGGTGGTCTGAAGCTTTCTTT.

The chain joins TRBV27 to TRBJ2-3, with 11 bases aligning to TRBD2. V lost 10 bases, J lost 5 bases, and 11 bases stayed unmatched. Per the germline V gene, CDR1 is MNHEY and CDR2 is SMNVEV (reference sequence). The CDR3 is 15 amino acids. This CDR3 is CATSLLAGGLDTQYF. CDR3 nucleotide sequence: TGTGCCACCTCCCTCCTAGCGGGGGGTTTAGATACGCAGTATTTT.

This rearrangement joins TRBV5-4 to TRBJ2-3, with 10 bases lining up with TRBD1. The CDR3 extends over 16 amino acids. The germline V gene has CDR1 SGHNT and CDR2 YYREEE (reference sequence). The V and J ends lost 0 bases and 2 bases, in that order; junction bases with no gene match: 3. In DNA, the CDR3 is TGTGCCAGCAGCTTGGAGGGACAGGGGTTCACAGATACGCAGTATTTT. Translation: CASSLEGQGFTDTQYF.

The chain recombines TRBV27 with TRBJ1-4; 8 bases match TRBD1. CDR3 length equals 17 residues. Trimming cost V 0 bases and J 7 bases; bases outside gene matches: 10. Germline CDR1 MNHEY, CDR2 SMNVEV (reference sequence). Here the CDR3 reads CASSLSSGDRGGEKLFF. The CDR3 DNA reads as TGTGCCAGCAGTTTATCATCGGGAGACAGGGGAGGTGAAAAACTGTTTTTT.

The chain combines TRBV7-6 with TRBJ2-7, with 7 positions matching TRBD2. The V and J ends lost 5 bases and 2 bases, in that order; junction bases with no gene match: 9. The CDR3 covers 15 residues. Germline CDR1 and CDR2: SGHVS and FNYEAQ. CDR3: CASSRGLAETYEQYF. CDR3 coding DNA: TGTGCCAGCAGCCGCGGGCTAGCGGAGACCTACGAGCAGTACTTC.